The present entry profiles one T cell receptor beta chain with its context. Germline lookup yields CDR1 SGHTA and CDR2 FQGNSA. CDR3 length: 15 residues. Losses at the gene ends were 6 bases for V and 5 bases for J; bases not matched to a gene: 9. The sample belongs to a study of blood T cell repertoires in COVID-19. The overall study: The United States, Italy and Spain supplied acute and convalescent COVID-19 samples. The analysed material was cDNA or gDNA that came from T cells, B-cell-depleted T cells, or PBMCs.

As processed by the authors: Estimated nucleated cell counts came from reference gene primer amplification. The assay was immunoSEQ multiplex PCR, and TCRdb's table has in-frame clones only and misses some. The DNA was the basis for D and trimming; V, J and clone size are from that table. The table has about 52,000 clones, over 75% seen once. The TCR was taken from a human donor with active COVID-19. The donor label of this sample is uncertain. The rearrangement joins TRBV7-2 to TRBJ2-5; TRBD2 aligns across 10 bases. The sequenced sample consisted of peripheral blood. The CDR3, as DNA: TGTGCCAGCAGTCAAAGCGGGGGGGCTTGGGAGACCCAGTACTTC. This sequence encodes CASSQSGGAWETQYF.